This TCR beta chain is from a study of T cells in tuberculosis. Findings of the study overall: Active tuberculosis patients had shorter CDR3-alpha; the beta difference was nonsignificant. Active tuberculosis alpha repertoires lay closer to GMM-specific TCRs than controls'. Active tuberculosis cases were adults; controls were adolescents.

The time point: new active TB diagnosis, blood taken before or within 7 days of starting treatment. As concerns this clone: What it binds is not known.

Clones were read by immunoSEQ multiplex PCR, and TCRdb kept only the in-frame ones, dropping some. The table includes tens of thousands of clones, 87% detected once. This CDR3 has 18 amino acids. Germline values: CDR1 MGHDK, CDR2 SYGVNS. V was pared by 6 bases and J by 2 bases, with 24 bases between. The sequencing here drew on PBMCs, taken at tuberculosis diagnosis. The chain combines TRBV25-1 with TRBJ2-3; D is possibly TRBD1 (8 bases). The TCR comes from an adult with tuberculosis. This CDR3 reads CASSLTTGQGGSTDTQYF. CDR3 bases: TGTGCCAGCAGCCTCACGACTGGACAGGGAGGGTCCACAGATACGCAGTATTTT.